This T cell receptor (beta chain) came from a study of T cells in narcolepsy. Data came from immunoSEQ multiplex PCR; TCRdb stores just in-frame clones and leaves some out. The sample holds about 21,000 clones, about 91% seen once. This CDR3 has 15 amino acids. CDR1 and CDR2 (germline): SNHLY, FYNNEI. Between the trimmed V and J ends, which lost 1 base and 4 bases, there was a span of 13 bases. The genes are TRBV2 and TRBJ1-2; D ambiguous. The sequencing input was CD45RA- memory CD4+ T cells from PBMCs. The TCR comes from a human donor with narcolepsy. Here the CDR3 DNA reads TGTGCCAGCAGTGAAGGCGAGGGCCGGGCCTATGGCTACACCTTC. It translates to CASSEGEGRAYGYTF.